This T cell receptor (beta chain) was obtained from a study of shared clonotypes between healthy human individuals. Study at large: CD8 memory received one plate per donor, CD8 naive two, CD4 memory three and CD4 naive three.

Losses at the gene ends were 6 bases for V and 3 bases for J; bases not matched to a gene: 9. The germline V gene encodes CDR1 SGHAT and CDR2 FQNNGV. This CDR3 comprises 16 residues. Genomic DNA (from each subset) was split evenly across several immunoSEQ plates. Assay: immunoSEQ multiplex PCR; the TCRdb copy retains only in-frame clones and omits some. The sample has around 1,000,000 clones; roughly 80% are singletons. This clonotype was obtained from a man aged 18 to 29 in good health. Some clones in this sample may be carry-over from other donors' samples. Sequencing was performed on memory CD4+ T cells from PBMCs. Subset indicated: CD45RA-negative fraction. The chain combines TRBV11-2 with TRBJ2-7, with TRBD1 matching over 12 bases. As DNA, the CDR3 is TGTGCCAGCAGACTATGGGGACAGGGGGCGTACTACGAGCAGTACTTC. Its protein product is CASRLWGQGAYYEQYF. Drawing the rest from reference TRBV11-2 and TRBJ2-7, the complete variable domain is EAGVAQSPRYKIIEKRQSVAFWCNPISGHATLYWYQQILGQGPKLLIQFQNNGVVDDSQLPKDRFSAERLKGVDSTLKIQPAKLEDSAVYLCASRLWGQGAYYEQYFGPGTRLTVT.